Presented here are 7 T cell receptor beta chains from one specimen sequenced in a study of cytomegalovirus exposure and HLA in healthy donors listed by TCRdb under 2017. The library relied on the immunoSEQ multiplex PCR assay. A mixture of 60 forward primers for TCR Vbeta segments and 13 reverse primers for TCR Jbeta segments was used in the multiplex PCR. TCRdb's version of the immuneACCESS table is confined to in-frame rearrangements and falls short of the full clone set. An unresolved V gene accounts for under half of the shortfall where checked; the remainder is of unknown origin. The sample table records roughly 100,000 clones; over 12% of these occur just once. The ten largest clones take up around 0.9% of the sample. The material sequenced was PBMCs. The receptors come from a female donor in good health and CMV-seronegative.

Only a few counts were recorded for this clone. The chain combines TRBV5-1 with TRBJ2-7, with 10 bases that match TRBD2. Germline CDR1 is SGHRS and CDR2 is YFSETQ. With 0 bases clipped from V and 7 bases from J, the junction kept 4 bases outside the gene matches. This CDR3 spans 14 amino acids. The CDR3 region has the DNA TGCGCCAGCAGCTTGGGAGCGGGGGGGGGAGAGCAGTACTTC. Translation: CASSLGAGGGEQYF.

This clone came up a few times. The chain recombines TRBV6-5 with TRBJ2-2; the match to TRBD2 covers 8 bases. The CDR3 is 14 residues long. The V segment lost 8 bases and the J segment 5 bases; nucleotides outside the gene matches: 7. Germline CDR1 reads MNHEY; CDR2 reads SVGAGI. CDR3 nucleotides: TGTGCCAGCCGCCTACCGGGAGGGACCGGGGAGCTGTTTTTT. Translated, it gives CASRLPGGTGELFF.

About this clone: In the same sample, other DNA sequences code for this CDR3. CDR3 nucleotide sequence: TGTGCCAGCAGCTTAGCCGGAGGCTCTGGAAACACCATATATTTT. Protein: CASSLAGGSGNTIYF. V is TRBV7-2 and J is TRBJ1-3, with D uncertain. V was cut by 0 bases and J by 0 bases, with 6 bases left in between. The CDR3 is 15 residues long. Germline CDR1 reads SGHTA; CDR2 reads FQGNSA.

The chain uses TRBV6-6 and TRBJ2-7; 8 positions match TRBD2. V shed 5 bases, J shed 0 bases, and the junction held 9 bases outside the gene matches. Germline V gives CDR1 MNHNY, CDR2 SVGAGI (reference sequence). This CDR3 has 16 residues. This CDR3 reads CASSLGGSGGSYEQYF. As DNA, the CDR3 is TGTGCCAGCAGTCTCGGGGGGAGCGGGGGCTCCTACGAGCAGTACTTC.

In this sample, this clone turned up a few times. The chain carries TRBV5-4 and TRBJ2-2; TRBD1 agrees at 10 bases. Germline CDR1 SGHNT, CDR2 YYREEE (reference sequence). The CDR3 contains 14 residues. The V segment lost 4 bases and the J segment 7 bases; nucleotides outside the gene matches: 4. The CDR3 loop reads CASSRTGGIGELFF. CDR3 nucleotides: TGTGCCAGCAGCCGGACAGGGGGGATCGGGGAGCTGTTTTTT.

This chain uses TRBV30 with TRBJ2-7; D is uncertain. The length of the CDR3 is 11 residues. Germline CDR1 GTSNPN, CDR2 SVGIG (reference sequence). V was shortened by 2 bases and J by 7 bases, with 9 bases between the two germline ends. CDR3 DNA: TGTGCCTGGAGTTCTCCCAGAGAGCAGTACTTC. This gives the protein CAWSSPREQYF.

The gene calls are TRBV5-1 and TRBJ2-1, with 7 bases matching TRBD2. The CDR3 loop spans 15 amino acids. Germline trimming cut 3 bases from V and 8 bases from J; bases unmatched to any gene: 11. The germline V gene has CDR1 SGHRS and CDR2 YFSETQ. The DNA of the CDR3 is TGCGCCAGCAGCTCGCAGCTTACTAGCGTCTATGAGCAGTTCTTC. Its translation is CASSSQLTSVYEQFF.